Listed below are T cell receptor beta chains from one sample, sequenced in a study of CD8 T cells in Susac syndrome. One entry per CDR3 protein, called by TCRdb with MiXCR from the immunoSEQ multiplex PCR reads. In the table there are 20,000 or so distinct CDR3 sequences, 90% to 95% of which are singletons. Sequenced input: CD8+ T cells from PBMCs. These receptors came from a human donor in good health. Each CDR3 is given with its conserved first and last residue. A D gene is named only where the DNA matches it firmly. Clone size appears in some rows only: once, few, many, or a class for an expanded clone.

TRBD2 | NA | TRBJ2-1 | TRBV4-2 | CASSPGLAGASSYNEQFF | TGTGCCAGCAGCCCGGGACTAGCGGGAGCCAGCTCCTACAATGAGCAGTTCTTC
TRBD2 | NA | TRBJ2-7 | TRBV7-8 | CASSWASGIYEQYF | TGTGCCAGCAGCTGGGCTAGCGGGATCTACGAGCAGTACTTC
NA | NA | TRBJ1-5 | TRBV28 | CASRSTGSGQPQHF | TGTGCCAGCAGATCAACAGGGTCGGGGCAGCCCCAGCATTTT
TRBD2 | NA | TRBJ2-7 | TRBV12-3/TRBV12-4 | CASSLIAGVPIRSGHEQYF | TGTGCCAGCAGTTTAATAGCGGGAGTTCCCATACGGAGTGGGCACGAGCAGTACTTC
TRBD2 | NA | TRBJ2-7 | TRBV7-9 | CASSSPLAGEYEQYF | TGTGCCAGCAGCTCCCCGCTAGCGGGAGAGTACGAGCAGTACTTC
NA | once | TRBJ2-1 | TRBV19 | CASSLASHRSYNEQFF | TGTGCCAGTAGTCTCGCTAGTCATCGGTCCTACAATGAGCAGTTCTTC
NA | NA | TRBJ2-1 | TRBV15 | CATSRGEGDNEQFF | TGTGCCACCAGCAGAGGAGAGGGGGACAATGAGCAGTTCTTC
NA | once | TRBJ2-7 | TRBV7-8 | CASTPRRDIRSYEQYF | TGTGCCAGCACCCCACGCCGGGACATACGCTCCTACGAGCAGTACTTC
NA | NA | TRBJ2-5 | TRBV7-9 | CASSLVTRGGEETQYF | TGTGCCAGCAGCTTAGTGACTAGAGGGGGTGAAGAGACCCAGTACTTC
NA | NA | TRBJ1-5 | TRBV19 | CATGRIRSGASQPQHF | TGTGCCACCGGGCGTATTAGGTCAGGGGCTTCTCAGCCCCAGCATTTT
NA | NA | TRBJ2-7 | TRBV5-4 | CASSWRGGDYEQYF | TGTGCCAGCAGCTGGCGGGGTGGGGACTACGAGCAGTACTTC
NA | NA | TRBJ2-7 | TRBV2 | CASIRRQTGVYEQYF | TGTGCCAGCATAAGGAGACAGACAGGAGTCTACGAGCAGTACTTC
TRBD1 | NA | TRBJ2-3 | TRBV28 | CASSDRGLADTQYF | TGTGCCAGCAGTGACAGGGGGTTAGCAGATACGCAGTATTTT
TRBD2 | NA | TRBJ2-1 | TRBV29-1 | CSVGGIPTSGGLWVEQFF | TGCAGCGTTGGAGGGATACCGACTAGCGGGGGGCTTTGGGTTGAGCAGTTCTTC
NA | NA | TRBJ2-3 | TRBV15 | CATSSTKRTDTQYF | TGTGCCACCAGCAGTACAAAGCGCACAGATACGCAGTATTTT
NA | NA | TRBJ2-6 | TRBV27 | CASGFLGGSSGANVLTF | TGTGCCAGCGGGTTTCTAGGGGGGAGCTCTGGGGCCAACGTCCTGACTTTC
TRBD2 | NA | TRBJ2-1 | TRBV7-9 | CASSLASGSWDNEQFF | TGTGCCAGCAGCTTAGCGAGCGGGAGTTGGGACAATGAGCAGTTCTTC
NA | NA | TRBJ2-4 | TRBV7-9 | CASSSTVIAKNIQYF | TGTGCCAGCAGCTCCACGGTTATAGCCAAAAACATTCAGTACTTC
TRBD1 | NA | TRBJ1-2 | TRBV3-1 | CASSPPGQNYGYTF | TGTGCCAGCAGCCCCCCGGGACAGAACTATGGCTACACCTTC
NA | NA | TRBJ2-3 | TRBV20-1 | CSARGPWDTQYF | TGCAGTGCTAGAGGCCCCTGGGATACGCAGTATTTT
TRBD2 | NA | TRBJ2-2 | TRBV6-2/TRBV6-3 | CASTTGLVSGELFF | TGTGCCAGCACCACCGGACTAGTCTCCGGGGAGCTGTTTTTT
TRBD1 | NA | TRBJ2-7 | TRBV15 | CATSRDWRDRVHEQYF | TGTGCCACCAGCAGAGATTGGAGGGACAGGGTCCACGAGCAGTACTTC
NA | NA | TRBJ2-1 | TRBV11-2 | CASSLDPGGLEQFF | TGTGCCAGCAGCTTAGATCCAGGGGGACTAGAGCAGTTCTTC
NA | NA | TRBJ2-3 | TRBV6-2/TRBV6-3 | CASSYSRAPDTQYF | TGTGCCAGCAGTTACAGTAGAGCCCCAGATACGCAGTATTTT
NA | NA | TRBJ1-1 | TRBV6-5 | CASNAGGEAFF | TGTGCCAGCAACGCGGGAGGTGAAGCTTTCTTT
NA | NA | TRBJ1-1 | TRBV9 | CASSQGGLGNTEAFF | TGTGCCAGCAGCCAAGGCGGCTTAGGGAACACTGAAGCTTTCTTT
NA | NA | TRBJ1-2 | TRBV4-1 | CASSQLEGTYGYTF | TGCGCCAGCAGCCAACTGGAAGGGACCTATGGCTACACCTTC
TRBD2 | NA | TRBJ2-7 | TRBV7-9 | CASSANLAGGPPYEQYF | TGTGCCAGCAGCGCTAACCTAGCGGGAGGGCCCCCCTACGAGCAGTACTTC
NA | NA | TRBJ2-1 | TRBV28 | CASSITRNSYNEQFF | TGTGCCAGCAGTATAACTCGGAACTCCTACAATGAGCAGTTCTTC
NA | NA | TRBJ2-5 | TRBV12-3/TRBV12-4 | CASSLGRGAAQYF | TGTGCCAGCAGTTTAGGTCGGGGTGCGGCCCAGTACTTC
NA | NA | TRBJ2-3 | TRBV5-4 | CASSLGRLLAMTDTQYF | TGTGCCAGCAGCTTGGGTAGGCTCCTAGCAATGACAGATACGCAGTATTTT
NA | NA | TRBJ2-2 | TRBV4-2 | CASSQDRQTNTGELFF | TGTGCCAGCAGCCAAGATAGGCAGACTAACACCGGGGAGCTGTTTTTT
NA | once | TRBJ1-4 | TRBV2 | CASSEHGRRDEKLFF | TGTGCCAGCAGTGAACATGGCCGACGAGATGAAAAACTGTTTTTT
NA | few | TRBJ2-1 | TRBV27 | CASSNTGYNEQFF | TGTGCCAGCAGTAACACAGGGTACAATGAGCAGTTCTTC
NA | NA | TRBJ2-1 | TRBV12-3/TRBV12-4 | CASSLMLGAVNEQFF | TGTGCCAGCAGTTTAATGTTGGGGGCCGTCAATGAGCAGTTCTTC
NA | NA | TRBJ2-5 | TRBV7-2 | CASSFTDYRKKETQYF | TGTGCCAGCAGCTTTACTGACTATCGCAAAAAAGAGACCCAGTACTTC
NA | NA | TRBJ1-5 | TRBV6-2/TRBV6-3 | CASSSLGARQPQHF | TGTGCCAGCAGTTCTTTGGGGGCTCGTCAGCCCCAGCATTTT
NA | NA | TRBJ2-1 | TRBV14 | CASSTLREYNEQFF | TGTGCCAGCAGCACACTACGAGAGTACAATGAGCAGTTCTTC
NA | NA | TRBJ1-1 | TRBV9 | CASSVEGSVNTEAFF | TGTGCCAGCAGCGTAGAAGGGTCCGTGAACACTGAAGCTTTCTTT
NA | NA | TRBJ1-1 | TRBV15 | CATSSPDSGANTEAFF | TGTGCCACCAGCAGTCCAGATTCAGGGGCCAACACTGAAGCTTTCTTT
NA | NA | TRBJ2-1 | TRBV27 | CASSLSSGFYNEQFF | TGTGCCAGCAGTTTATCTTCAGGGTTCTACAATGAGCAGTTCTTC
NA | once | TRBJ2-1 | TRBV5-4 | CASSRGGNEQFF | TGTGCCAGCAGCCGTGGAGGGAATGAGCAGTTCTTC
NA | NA | TRBJ2-3 | TRBV7-3 | CASSFGSDTQYF | TGTGCCAGCAGCTTCGGGTCAGATACGCAGTATTTT